What follows are 15 T cell receptor beta chains derived from one specimen sequenced in a study of long-term antiretroviral therapy in people with HIV. The run of the v3.0 immunoSEQ assay was at survey level. The assay was immunoSEQ multiplex PCR, and TCRdb's table has in-frame clones only and misses some. This repertoire shows 25,000 to 35,000 clones, 93% found once; its top ten account for 5.5% to 7%. The material sequenced was unsorted PBMCs, taken roughly 6.5 years after starting antiretroviral therapy. The receptors here all came from a woman between 35 and 50 years old with HIV.

V usage is TRBV6-8 and J usage is TRBJ2-7; TRBD2 matches 12 bases. After removal of 5 bases from V and 3 bases from J, the junction contained 5 bases not matched to a gene. The length of the CDR3 is 15 residues. Germline CDR1 is MNHGY and CDR2 is SAAAGT. The CDR3 DNA reads TGTGCCAGCAGTCTTCGGACTAGCGGGAACTACGAGCAGTACTTC. Translation: CASSLRTSGNYEQYF.

CDR3 nucleotides: TGTGCCAGCAGGCGGGGGGAGGGCAGGGTAAAGAATTCACCCCTCCACTTT. It is translated as CASRRGEGRVKNSPLHF. The chain has TRBV25-1 and TRBJ1-6; a possible D gene is TRBD1 (5 bases). With 6 bases removed from V and 7 bases from J, the gap between germline ends came to 22 bases. This CDR3 region has 17 residues. The V gene's germline CDR1 is MGHDK and CDR2 SYGVNS.

This clone was detected only once. The chain couples TRBV11-2 to TRBJ2-5; no reliable D call. Trimming shortened V by 1 base and J by 5 bases, and 8 bases separated the two germline ends. CDR1 is SGHAT, CDR2 FQNNGV, per germline. The CDR3 loop spans 13 amino acids. CDR3 sequence (DNA): TGTGCCAGCAGCTTAGGGGGTCGGGAGACCCAGTACTTC. Its translation: CASSLGGRETQYF.

This clone was seen a handful of times. J is TRBJ2-2 and V is TRBV9; D gene ambiguous. The CDR3 extends over 16 amino acids. V lost 0 bases to trimming and J lost 0 bases, with 9 bases between them. Germline loops: CDR1 SGDLS, CDR2 YYNGEE. CDR3 amino acids: CASSVGGSTNTGELFF. Written as DNA, the CDR3 is TGTGCCAGCAGCGTAGGGGGTAGCACGAACACCGGGGAGCTGTTTTTT.

The chain carries TRBV6-1 and TRBJ2-1; D remains ambiguous. CDR3 length: 13 amino acids. Germline lookup yields CDR1 MNHNS and CDR2 SASEGT. V was trimmed by 0 bases and J by 16 bases, leaving 16 bases between them. CDR3 sequence reads: CASSEAGLSGPFF. DNA of the CDR3: TGTGCCAGCAGTGAAGCAGGATTGTCTGGACCCTTCTTC.

V and J are TRBV11-2 and TRBJ2-2; no firm D call. The length of the CDR3 is 15 residues. In germline, CDR1 is SGHAT, CDR2 FQNNGV. With 0 bases removed from V and 6 bases from J, the gap between germline ends came to 11 bases. CDR3 coding DNA: TGTGCCAGCAGCTTAGATCGTTTAAGGGCCGGGGAGCTGTTTTTT. This gives the protein CASSLDRLRAGELFF.

This clone appeared once. CDR3 in DNA: TGTGCCAGCAGCTTAAGTTCAGGGGATAGGGAGACCCAGTACTTC. Amino acids: CASSLSSGDRETQYF. The V and J genes are TRBV11-2 and TRBJ2-5; D is perhaps TRBD1 (6 bases). Trimming shortened V by 2 bases and J by 5 bases, and 15 bases separated the two germline ends. This CDR3 comprises 15 residues. CDR1 is SGHAT, CDR2 FQNNGV, per germline.

This chain uses TRBV19 with TRBJ1-2; D remains ambiguous. The V end lost 6 bases, the J end lost 8 bases, and 10 bases lay between the germline ends. The CDR3 runs 11 residues. From germline, CDR1 is LNHDA and CDR2 SQIVND (reference sequence). The chain's CDR3 is CASSPGSGYTF. The DNA for the CDR3 is TGTGCCAGTAGCCCTGGGTCCGGCTACACCTTC.

The rearrangement links TRBV29-1 to TRBJ1-4; the match to TRBD1 covers 9 bases. CDR3 length: 14 residues. Germline V gives CDR1 SQVTM, CDR2 ANQGSEA. The V gene end was trimmed by 6 bases and the J gene end by 10 bases; junction bases not matched to a gene: 12. The CDR3 spells CSVGLQGARGKLFF. The CDR3 DNA sequence: TGCAGCGTGGGCCTACAGGGGGCGCGAGGAAAACTGTTTTTT.

The chain uses TRBV2 and TRBJ1-4, with D perhaps TRBD1 (5 bases). This CDR3 is built from 13 residues. V dropped 4 bases and J dropped 7 bases, with 10 bases sitting between them. Germline V lookup: CDR1 SNHLY, CDR2 FYNNEI. CDR3 DNA: TGTGCCAGCAGTGTTGGGGGGTTTGAAAAACTGTTTTTT. Its protein is CASSVGGFEKLFF.

The chain is built from TRBV6-5 and TRBJ1-1; D remains ambiguous. The germline CDR1 and CDR2 sequences are MNHEY and SVGAGI. The CDR3 runs to 12 residues. Trimming removed 5 bases from V and 4 bases from J, with 8 bases in between. The CDR3, as DNA: TGTGCCAGCAGTCGGTTTGGCACTGAAGCTTTCTTT. Translated, it gives CASSRFGTEAFF.

The chain is built from TRBV9 and TRBJ1-1; D remains unclear. The CDR3 is 14 residues long. Germline CDR1 SGDLS, CDR2 YYNGEE. V was trimmed by 1 base and J by 1 base, leaving 8 bases between them. The CDR3 sequence is CASSVTAGNTEAFF. The CDR3 bases are TGTGCCAGCAGCGTAACAGCAGGGAACACTGAAGCTTTCTTT.

This clone has only one observation. The chain links TRBV7-2 to TRBJ2-3; 9 bases are a match to TRBD1. After removal of 5 bases from V and 3 bases from J, the junction contained 9 bases not matched to a gene. CDR3 length: 16 amino acids. Germline V gene data show CDR1 as SGHTA and CDR2 as FQGNSA. DNA for the CDR3: TGTGCCAGCAGCGCCCGAACCGGGACAGGGACAGATACGCAGTATTTT. Its protein product is CASSARTGTGTDTQYF.

This clone came up a few times. The chain has TRBV2 and TRBJ1-3; maybe TRBD1 (5 bases). Germline lookup yields CDR1 SNHLY and CDR2 FYNNEI. V shed 3 bases and J shed 2 bases, with 14 bases lying between them. This CDR3 region has 16 residues. CDR3 in amino acids: CASSEVGGRTGNTIYF. DNA of the CDR3: TGTGCCAGCAGTGAGGTCGGGGGAAGAACTGGAAACACCATATATTTT.

This CDR3 is CASSWAKDTDTQYF. CDR3 nucleotide sequence: TGTGCCAGTAGTTGGGCGAAGGACACAGATACGCAGTATTTT. The J gene is TRBJ2-3, the V gene TRBV19; unclear D gene. The CDR3 consists of 14 residues. Looked up from germline, CDR1 is LNHDA and CDR2 is SQIVND (reference sequence). Trimming removed 5 bases from V and 2 bases from J, with 11 bases in between.